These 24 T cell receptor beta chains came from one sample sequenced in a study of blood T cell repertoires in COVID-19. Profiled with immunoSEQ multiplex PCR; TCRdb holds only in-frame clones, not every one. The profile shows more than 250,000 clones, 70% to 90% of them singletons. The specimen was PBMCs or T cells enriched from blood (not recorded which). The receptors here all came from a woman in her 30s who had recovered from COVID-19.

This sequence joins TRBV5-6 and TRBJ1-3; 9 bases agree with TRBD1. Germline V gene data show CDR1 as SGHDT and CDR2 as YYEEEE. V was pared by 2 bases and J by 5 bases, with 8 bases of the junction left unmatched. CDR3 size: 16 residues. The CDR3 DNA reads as TGTGCCAGCAGCTTCACCGGGACAGGGTCCAGAAACACCATATATTTT. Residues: CASSFTGTGSRNTIYF.

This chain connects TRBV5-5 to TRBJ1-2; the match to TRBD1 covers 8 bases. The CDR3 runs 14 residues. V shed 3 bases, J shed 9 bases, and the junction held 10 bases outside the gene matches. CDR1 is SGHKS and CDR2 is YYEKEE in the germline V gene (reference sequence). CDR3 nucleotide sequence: TGTGCCAGCAGCTCGGGACAGGTCCCTTCGAGCTACACCTTC. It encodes CASSSGQVPSSYTF.

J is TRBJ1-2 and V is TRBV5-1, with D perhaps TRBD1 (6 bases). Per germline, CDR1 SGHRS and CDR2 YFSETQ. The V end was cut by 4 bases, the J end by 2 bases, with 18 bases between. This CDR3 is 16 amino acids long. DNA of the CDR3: TGCGCCAGCAGCCTCGGACAGTCCCTTCCCAACTATGGCTACACCTTC. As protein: CASSLGQSLPNYGYTF.

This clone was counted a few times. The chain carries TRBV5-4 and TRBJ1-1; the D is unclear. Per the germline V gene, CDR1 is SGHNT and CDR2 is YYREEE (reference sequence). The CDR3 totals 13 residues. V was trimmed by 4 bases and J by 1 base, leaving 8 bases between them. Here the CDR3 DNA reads TGTGCCAGCAGCGTGACAAGGAACACTGAAGCTTTCTTT. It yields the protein CASSVTRNTEAFF.

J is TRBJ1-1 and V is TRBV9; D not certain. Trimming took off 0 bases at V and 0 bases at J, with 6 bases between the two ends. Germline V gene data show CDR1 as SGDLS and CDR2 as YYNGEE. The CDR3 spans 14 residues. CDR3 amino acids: CASSVASLNTEAFF. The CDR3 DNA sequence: TGTGCCAGCAGCGTAGCCAGTTTGAACACTGAAGCTTTCTTT.

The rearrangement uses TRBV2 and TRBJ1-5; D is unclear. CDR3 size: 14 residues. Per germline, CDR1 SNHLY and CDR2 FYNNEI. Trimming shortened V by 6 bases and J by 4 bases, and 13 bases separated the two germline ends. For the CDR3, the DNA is TGTGCCAGCAGCGAACAGATTCCAAATCAGCCCCAGCATTTT. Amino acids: CASSEQIPNQPQHF.

The DNA of the CDR3 is TGTGCCAGCAGCTTGTCGAGTCTTTTCGAGCAGTACTTC. This translates into CASSLSSLFEQYF. The rearrangement links TRBV5-6 to TRBJ2-7; D not certain. Trimming took 1 base from V and 6 from J, leaving 11 bases between them. The CDR3 totals 13 residues. Germline V lookup: CDR1 SGHDT, CDR2 YYEEEE.

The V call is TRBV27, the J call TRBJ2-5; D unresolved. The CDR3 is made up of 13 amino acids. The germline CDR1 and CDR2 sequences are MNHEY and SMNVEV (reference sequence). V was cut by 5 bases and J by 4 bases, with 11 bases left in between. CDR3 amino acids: CASSPRHLETQYF. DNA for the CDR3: TGTGCCAGCAGTCCCCGACACCTAGAGACCCAGTACTTC.

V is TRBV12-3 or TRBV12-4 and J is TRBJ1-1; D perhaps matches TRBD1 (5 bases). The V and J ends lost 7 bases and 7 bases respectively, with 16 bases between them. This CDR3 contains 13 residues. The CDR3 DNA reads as TGTGCCAGCACTCGGAGCAGGGTAGGTGAAGCTTTCTTT. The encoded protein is CASTRSRVGEAFF.

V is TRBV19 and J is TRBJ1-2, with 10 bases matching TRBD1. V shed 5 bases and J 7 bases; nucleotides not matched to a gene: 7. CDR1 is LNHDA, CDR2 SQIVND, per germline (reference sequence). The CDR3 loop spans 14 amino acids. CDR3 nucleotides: TGTGCCAGTAGTGGGGGACAGGGGACGAGTGGCTACACCTTC. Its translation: CASSGGQGTSGYTF.

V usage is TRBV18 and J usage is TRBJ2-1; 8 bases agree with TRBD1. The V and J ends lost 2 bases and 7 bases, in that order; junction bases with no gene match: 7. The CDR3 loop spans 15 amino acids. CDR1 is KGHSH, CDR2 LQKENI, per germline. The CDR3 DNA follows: TGTGCCAGCTCACCAAGCTCCAGGGGGCAAAATGAGCAGTTCTTC. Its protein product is CASSPSSRGQNEQFF. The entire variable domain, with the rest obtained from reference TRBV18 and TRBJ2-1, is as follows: NAGVMQNPRHLVRRRGQEARLRCSPMKGHSHVYWYRQLPEEGLKFMVYLQKENIIDESGMPKERFSAEFPKEGPSILRIQQVVRGDSAAYFCASSPSSRGQNEQFFGPGTRLTVL.

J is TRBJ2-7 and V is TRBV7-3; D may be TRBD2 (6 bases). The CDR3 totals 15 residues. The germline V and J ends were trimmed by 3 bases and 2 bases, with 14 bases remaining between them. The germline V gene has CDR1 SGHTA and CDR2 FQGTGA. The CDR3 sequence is CASSFRGGTPYEQYF. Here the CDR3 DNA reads TGTGCCAGCAGCTTCCGTGGGGGGACCCCCTACGAGCAGTACTTC. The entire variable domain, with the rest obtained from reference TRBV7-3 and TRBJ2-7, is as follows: GAGVSQTPSNKVTEKGKYVELRCDPISGHTALYWYRQSLGQGPEFLIYFQGTGAADDSGLPNDRFFAVRPEGSVSTLKIQRTERGDSAVYLCASSFRGGTPYEQYFGPGTRLTVT.

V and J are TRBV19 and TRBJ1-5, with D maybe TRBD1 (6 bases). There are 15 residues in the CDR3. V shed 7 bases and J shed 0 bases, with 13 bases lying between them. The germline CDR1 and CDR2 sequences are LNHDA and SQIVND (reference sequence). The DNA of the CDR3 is TGTGCCAGTATCAGGACAGTTTATAGCAATCAGCCCCAGCATTTT. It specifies CASIRTVYSNQPQHF.

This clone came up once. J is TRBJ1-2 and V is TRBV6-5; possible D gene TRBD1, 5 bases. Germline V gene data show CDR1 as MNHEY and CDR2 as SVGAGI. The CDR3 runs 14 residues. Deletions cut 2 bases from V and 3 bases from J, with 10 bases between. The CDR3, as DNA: TGTGCCAGCAGTTACGCAGGGAAGGACTATGGCTACACCTTC. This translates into CASSYAGKDYGYTF.

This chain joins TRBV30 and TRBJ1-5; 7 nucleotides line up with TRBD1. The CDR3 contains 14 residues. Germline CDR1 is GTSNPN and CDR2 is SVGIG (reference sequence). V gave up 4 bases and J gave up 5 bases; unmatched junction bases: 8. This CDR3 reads CAWKRQGGDQPQHF. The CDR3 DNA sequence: TGTGCCTGGAAGAGACAGGGTGGGGATCAGCCCCAGCATTTT.

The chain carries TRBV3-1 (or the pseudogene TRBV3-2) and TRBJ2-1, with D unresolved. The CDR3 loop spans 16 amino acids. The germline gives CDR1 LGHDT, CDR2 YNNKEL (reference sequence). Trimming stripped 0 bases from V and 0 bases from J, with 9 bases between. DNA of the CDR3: TGTGCCAGCAGCCAAGAGTATGCGAGCTCCTACAATGAGCAGTTCTTC. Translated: CASSQEYASSYNEQFF.

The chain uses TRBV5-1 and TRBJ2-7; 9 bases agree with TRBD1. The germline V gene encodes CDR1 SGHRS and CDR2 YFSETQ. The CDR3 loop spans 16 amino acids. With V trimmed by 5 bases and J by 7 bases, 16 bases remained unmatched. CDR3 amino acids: CASRGRDGTGSREQYF. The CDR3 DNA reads TGCGCCAGCAGGGGAAGAGATGGGACAGGGTCGAGGGAGCAGTACTTC.

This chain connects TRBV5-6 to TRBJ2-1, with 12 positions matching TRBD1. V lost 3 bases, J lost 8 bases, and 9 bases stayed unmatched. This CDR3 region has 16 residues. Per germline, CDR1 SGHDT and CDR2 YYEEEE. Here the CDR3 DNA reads TGTGCCAGCAGCTCACCGGGACAGGGGGCTTGGTATGAGCAGTTCTTC. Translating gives CASSSPGQGAWYEQFF.

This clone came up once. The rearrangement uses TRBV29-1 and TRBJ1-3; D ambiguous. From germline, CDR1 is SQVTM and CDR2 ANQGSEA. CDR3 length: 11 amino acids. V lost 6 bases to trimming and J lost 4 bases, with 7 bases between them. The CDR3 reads CSVRLGNTIYF. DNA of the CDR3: TGCAGCGTGAGATTGGGAAACACCATATATTTT.

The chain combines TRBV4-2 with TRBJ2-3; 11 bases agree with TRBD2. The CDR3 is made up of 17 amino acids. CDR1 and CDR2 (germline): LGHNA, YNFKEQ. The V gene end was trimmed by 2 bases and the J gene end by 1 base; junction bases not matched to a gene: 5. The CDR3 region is CASSQSTGLAGTDTQYF. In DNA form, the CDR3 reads TGTGCCAGCAGCCAAAGTACGGGACTAGCGGGCACAGATACGCAGTATTTT.

The chain's CDR3 is CASSPQPSSAGTDTQYF. CDR3 sequence (DNA): TGTGCCAGTAGTCCCCAACCTAGCAGCGCTGGCACAGATACGCAGTATTTT. The rearrangement joins TRBV19 to TRBJ2-3; D might be TRBD2 (5 bases). Germline V lookup: CDR1 LNHDA, CDR2 SQIVND (reference sequence). Trimming took 5 bases from V and 1 from J, leaving 19 bases between them. The CDR3 extends over 17 amino acids.

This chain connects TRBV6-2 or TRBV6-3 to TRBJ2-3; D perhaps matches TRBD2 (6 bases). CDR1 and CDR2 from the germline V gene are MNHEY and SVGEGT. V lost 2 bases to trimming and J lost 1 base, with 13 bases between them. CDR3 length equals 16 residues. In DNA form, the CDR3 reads TGTGCCAGCAGTTACCCCCGCGGGGAGGGCACAGATACGCAGTATTTT. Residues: CASSYPRGEGTDTQYF.

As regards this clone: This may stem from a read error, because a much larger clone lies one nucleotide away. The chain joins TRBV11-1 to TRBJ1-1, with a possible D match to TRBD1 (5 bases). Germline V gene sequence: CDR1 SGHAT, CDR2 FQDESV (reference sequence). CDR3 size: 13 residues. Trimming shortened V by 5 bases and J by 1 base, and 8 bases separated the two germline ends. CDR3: CASSLTENTEAFF. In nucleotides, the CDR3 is TGTGCCAGCAGCCTGACAGAGAACACTGAAGCTTTCTTT.

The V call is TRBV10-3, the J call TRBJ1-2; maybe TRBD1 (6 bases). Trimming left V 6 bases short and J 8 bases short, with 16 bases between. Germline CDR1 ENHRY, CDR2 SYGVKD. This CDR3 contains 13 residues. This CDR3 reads CAISVDSQGGYTF. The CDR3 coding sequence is TGTGCCATCAGCGTAGACAGCCAGGGGGGCTACACCTTC.